This TCR beta chain was identified during a study of CD8+ T cells in alopecia areata. To note about this clone: Antigen specificity is unknown.

RNA, once extracted, was reverse transcribed into cDNA for use as the sequencing template. Sequenced by immunoSEQ multiplex PCR; TCRdb stores in-frame clones only, minus some. The sample carries hundreds of thousands of clones, around 67% recorded once. Overall study results and limits: Affected scalp, especially in alopecia totalis/universalis, had a higher clonality than normal scalp did.

The germline V and J ends were trimmed by 9 bases and 2 bases, with 11 bases remaining between them. Germline CDR1 is SGHRS and CDR2 is YFSETQ. The CDR3 consists of 13 residues. The clonotype originates from a human donor with alopecia areata. The starting material was CD4+ T cells sorted from blood, obtained at week 0. V usage is TRBV5-1 and J usage is TRBJ2-2; D may be TRBD1 (5 bases). The CDR3 DNA reads TGCGCCACCAGGGCATTTAACACCGGGGAGCTGTTTTTT. It codes for CATRAFNTGELFF.